This is a list of T cell receptor beta chains from one sample in a study of T cells in Graves' hyperthyroidism and ophthalmopathy. TCRdb called the multiplex PCR reads again in MiXCR, with one record for every CDR3 protein. Of about 250,000 distinct CDR3 sequences listed, roughly 22% are singletons. Sequencing used blood. The source of these receptors is a young man with Graves' ophthalmopathy. The CDR3 runs from the conserved cysteine through the conserved F or W. The D gene is left open where the match is weak. The size entry is marked missing in some rows and otherwise reads once, few, many or a size class.

D	J	size	V	CDR3	DNA
.	TRBJ1-1	many	TRBV28	CASRSSEAFF	TGTGCCAGCAGGAGTAGCGAAGCTTTCTTT
.	TRBJ2-5	.	TRBV28	CASSLLHSPGPETQYF	TGTGCCAGCAGTTTATTACACAGCCCCGGACCAGAGACCCAGTACTTC
TRBD2	TRBJ2-3	many	TRBV5-1	CASSLFPTSGRLMGTDTQYF	TGCGCCAGCAGCTTGTTCCCCACTAGCGGGAGGTTGATGGGCACAGATACGCAGTATTTT
.	TRBJ1-1	.	TRBV18	CASSPDSMNTEAFF	TGTGCCAGCTCCCCCGACAGTATGAACACTGAAGCTTTCTTT
.	TRBJ2-2	.	TRBV5-1	CASSQINRDTGELFF	TGCGCCAGCAGCCAGATTAACAGGGATACCGGGGAGCTGTTTTTT
.	TRBJ2-7	.	TRBV5-6	CASSLADRIGEQYF	TGTGCCAGCAGCTTGGCCGACAGGATAGGTGAGCAGTACTTC
TRBD1	TRBJ1-5	many	TRBV3-1	CASSQDLPGQGIRNQPQHF	TGTGCCAGCAGCCAAGACCTACCGGGACAGGGGATCCGCAATCAGCCCCAGCATTTT
.	TRBJ1-5	.	TRBV28	CASSLGSRSNQPQHF	TGTGCCAGCAGTTTGGGCAGTCGTAGCAATCAGCCCCAGCATTTT
.	TRBJ1-1	many	TRBV12-3/TRBV12-4	CASSLAPQVMNTEAFF	TGTGCCAGCAGTTTAGCCCCACAGGTGATGAACACTGAAGCTTTCTTT
TRBD1	TRBJ2-1	few	TRBV11-1	CASSYGGTGGNEQFF	TGTGCCAGCAGTTATGGGGGGACAGGGGGCAATGAGCAGTTCTTC
TRBD2	TRBJ2-1	few	TRBV28	CASKGLWVNEQFF	TGTGCCAGCAAGGGACTATGGGTAAATGAGCAGTTCTTC
.	TRBJ1-1	.	TRBV20-1	CSAREAADTEAFF	TGCAGTGCTAGAGAGGCGGCGGACACTGAAGCTTTCTTT
TRBD1	TRBJ1-1	few	TRBV29-1	CSARTGGADEAFF	TGCAGCGCGAGAACAGGGGGCGCAGATGAAGCTTTCTTT
.	TRBJ2-5	few	TRBV7-2	CASSPPRQTQYF	TGTGCCAGCAGCCCCCCGCGGCAGACCCAGTACTTC
TRBD2	TRBJ2-7	many	TRBV20-1	CSASPSGRAYEQYF	TGCAGTGCTAGTCCTAGCGGGAGGGCCTACGAGCAGTACTTC
.	TRBJ1-2	few	TRBV20-1	CSARGREILGYTF	TGCAGTGCTAGGGGCAGGGAGATCCTTGGCTACACCTTC
TRBD1	TRBJ1-5	many	TRBV7-8	CASSLAGGARQPQHF	TGTGCCAGCAGCTTGGCAGGGGGGGCCCGGCAGCCCCAGCATTTT
.	TRBJ1-1	.	TRBV27	CASSLYQVIGTEAFF	TGTGCCAGCAGTTTATATCAGGTGATAGGAACTGAAGCTTTCTTT
TRBD2	TRBJ2-1	few	TRBV6-2/TRBV6-3	CASTLQTGTSVYNEQFF	TGTGCCAGCACCCTACAAACCGGGACTAGCGTTTACAATGAGCAGTTCTTC
TRBD1	TRBJ2-1	few	TRBV6-1	CASSLVAGQGDNEQFF	TGTGCCAGCAGTCTGGTCGCGGGACAGGGGGACAATGAGCAGTTCTTC
TRBD1	TRBJ2-3	many	TRBV12-3/TRBV12-4	CASSWYRGTSTDTQYF	TGTGCCAGCAGTTGGTACAGGGGGACTAGCACAGATACGCAGTATTTT
TRBD1	TRBJ2-3	.	TRBV2	CASSAGTATDTQYF	TGTGCCAGCAGTGCTGGGACAGCCACAGATACGCAGTATTTT
.	TRBJ1-2	many	TRBV3-1	CASSQTVDGDGYTF	TGTGCCAGCAGCCAAACCGTGGACGGAGATGGCTACACCTTC
TRBD2	TRBJ2-1	many	TRBV18	CASSSSGSVNEQFF	TGTGCCAGCTCATCCAGCGGGAGTGTAAATGAGCAGTTCTTC
.	TRBJ2-7	.	TRBV14	CASSQESLRVYEQYF	TGTGCCAGCAGCCAAGAAAGCCTTCGAGTCTACGAGCAGTACTTC
.	TRBJ1-1	many	TRBV2	CASSEIMNTEAFF	TGTGCCAGCAGTGAAATCATGAACACTGAAGCTTTCTTT
TRBD1	TRBJ2-1	few	TRBV11-3	CASSLEMAGGEQFF	TGTGCCAGCAGCTTAGAGATGGCAGGGGGTGAGCAGTTCTTC